This TCR beta chain was captured in a study of cytomegalovirus exposure and HLA in healthy donors. General observations from the study: Association of a missense DCLRE1C variant with TCR beta V- and J-gene trimming was reported in a later analysis.

The CDR3 contains 16 residues. The V gene's germline CDR1 is MNHEY and CDR2 SVGAGI. V lost 4 bases, J lost 4 bases, and 11 bases stayed unmatched. The sample holds a few counts of this clone. Its antigen is as yet unknown. The PCR contained 60 Vbeta and 13 Jbeta primers. The repertoire was sequenced with immunoSEQ multiplex PCR; TCRdb's copy has only in-frame clones and lacks some. The data contain some 99,000 clones, around 74% of them seen just once; the ten biggest clones take up approximately 1.8%. The donors gave bone marrow, and they were healthy. The TCR sequence derives from a male donor in good health and CMV-seronegative. V and J are TRBV6-5 and TRBJ1-1; 8 bases map to TRBD1. Sample: PBMCs. The CDR3 loop reads CASSSRQGLLSTEAFF. CDR3 nucleotides: TGTGCCAGCAGTTCTCGACAGGGGTTGCTGAGCACTGAAGCTTTCTTT.